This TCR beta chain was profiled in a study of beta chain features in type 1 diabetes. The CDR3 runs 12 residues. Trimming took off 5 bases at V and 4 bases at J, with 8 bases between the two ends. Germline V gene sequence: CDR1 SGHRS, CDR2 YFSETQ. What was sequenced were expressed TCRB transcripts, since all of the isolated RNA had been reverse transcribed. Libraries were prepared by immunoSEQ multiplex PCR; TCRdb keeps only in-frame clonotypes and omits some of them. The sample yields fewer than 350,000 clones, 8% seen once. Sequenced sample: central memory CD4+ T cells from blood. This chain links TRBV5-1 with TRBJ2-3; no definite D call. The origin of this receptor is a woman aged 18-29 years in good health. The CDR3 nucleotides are TGCGCCAGCAGGGGTCTGGCAGATACGCAGTATTTT. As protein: CASRGLADTQYF.